A single sample is the source of the 24 T cell receptor beta chains below, sequenced in a study of cytomegalovirus exposure and HLA in healthy donors. Amplification used 60 Vbeta primers and 13 Jbeta primers. The repertoire was sequenced with immunoSEQ multiplex PCR; TCRdb's copy has only in-frame clones and lacks some. This sample has over 150,000 clones, with about 80% found just once. Sample: PBMCs. Source of these receptors: a young woman in good health and CMV-seronegative.

This clone was observed a few times. This chain connects TRBV2 to TRBJ2-1; 7 bases line up with TRBD1. The CDR3 loop spans 14 amino acids. CDR1 is SNHLY and CDR2 is FYNNEI in the germline V gene. The V gene end was trimmed by 8 bases and the J gene end by 3 bases; junction bases not matched to a gene: 7. CDR3 protein: CASVWDRGYNEQFF. The CDR3 DNA is TGTGCCAGCGTGTGGGACAGAGGCTACAATGAGCAGTTCTTC.

This clone was seen a few times. This chain uses TRBV29-1 with TRBJ2-5; D is possibly TRBD1 (5 bases). V was trimmed by 0 bases and J by 1 base, leaving 6 bases between them. The CDR3 spans 13 residues. CDR1 is SQVTM and CDR2 is ANQGSEA in the germline V gene. The DNA for the CDR3 is TGCAGCGTTGAAGACAGGGCCCAAGAGACCCAGTACTTC. Translating gives CSVEDRAQETQYF.

A few counts support this clone. The CDR3 DNA reads TGTGCCAGCAAGCTTCTCACAGATACGCAGTATTTT. Protein sequence: CASKLLTDTQYF. The chain recombines TRBV2 with TRBJ2-3; no definite D call. The germline V and J ends were trimmed by 7 bases and 2 bases, with 7 bases remaining between them. The CDR3 consists of 12 residues. CDR1 and CDR2 from the germline V gene are SNHLY and FYNNEI.

The sample holds one count of this clone. The chain has TRBV5-5 and TRBJ1-1; 10 positions match TRBD1. The ends lost 4 bases at V and 4 bases at J; junction bases unmatched: 4. The CDR3 is 14 amino acids. CDR1 and CDR2 (germline): SGHKS, YYEKEE (reference sequence). CDR3 residues: CASSLWTGGTEAFF. The CDR3, as DNA: TGTGCCAGCAGCCTATGGACAGGGGGCACTGAAGCTTTCTTT.

V gene TRBV6-5 combines with J gene TRBJ2-3; D is unclear. Germline V lookup: CDR1 MNHEY, CDR2 SVGAGI. V lost 1 base and J lost 0, with 8 bases in between. The CDR3 spans 15 residues. CDR3 sequence reads: CASSYLASSTDTQYF. In nucleotides, the CDR3 is TGTGCCAGCAGTTACTTAGCATCTAGCACAGATACGCAGTATTTT.

This rearrangement joins TRBV5-1 to TRBJ2-6; D possibly corresponds to TRBD1 (6 bases). The germline V and J ends were trimmed by 0 bases and 2 bases, with 12 bases remaining between them. In germline, CDR1 is SGHRS, CDR2 YFSETQ. The CDR3 is 17 residues long. The CDR3 loop reads CASSLGVTGTGANVLTF. In DNA form, the CDR3 reads TGCGCCAGCAGCTTGGGCGTCACAGGGACTGGGGCCAACGTCCTGACTTTC.

The CDR3: CAWSVRGLAGVKDTQYF. The CDR3 DNA sequence: TGTGCCTGGAGTGTACGGGGACTAGCGGGAGTAAAAGATACGCAGTATTTT. The chain recombines TRBV30 with TRBJ2-3; 14 bases are a match to TRBD2. V was pared by 0 bases and J by 5 bases, with 7 bases of the junction left unmatched. This CDR3 contains 17 residues. Per germline, CDR1 GTSNPN and CDR2 SVGIG (reference sequence).

The chain is built from TRBV7-9 and TRBJ2-1; 7 bases are shared with TRBD2. V dropped 8 bases and J dropped 4; count of bases not matched to a gene: 8. This CDR3 comprises 14 residues. CDR1 SEHNR and CDR2 FQNEAQ come from the germline V gene (reference sequence). CDR3 DNA sequence: TGTGCCAGCGTATCTAGCGGTTCTTACAATGAGCAGTTCTTC. Translation gives CASVSSGSYNEQFF.

The chain links TRBV29-1 to TRBJ2-7, with 9 bases fitting TRBD2. The J segment lost 6 bases and the V segment lost 1 base, leaving 4 bases of the junction unmatched. The CDR3 covers 13 residues. Germline CDR1 is SQVTM and CDR2 is ANQGSEA. The CDR3 is CSVEGAGGFEQYF. As DNA, the CDR3 is TGCAGCGTTGAAGGGGCGGGAGGGTTCGAGCAGTACTTC.

The V gene is TRBV5-1, the J gene TRBJ2-1, with 12 bases lining up with TRBD2. The V gene end was trimmed by 3 bases and the J gene end by 3 bases; junction bases not matched to a gene: 7. Germline V gene lookup returns CDR1 SGHRS and CDR2 YFSETQ. The CDR3 has 17 residues. In nucleotides, the CDR3 is TGCGCCAGCAGCTCGGACCCACTAGCGGGAGGCTACAATGAGCAGTTCTTC. As protein: CASSSDPLAGGYNEQFF.

The rearrangement uses TRBV19 and TRBJ1-5, with D maybe TRBD1 (6 bases). Germline V gene data show CDR1 as LNHDA and CDR2 as SQIVND (reference sequence). Trimming removed 5 bases at V and 0 bases at J, with 14 bases between. The CDR3 totals 16 residues. CDR3 sequence: CASSPRTADSNQPQHF. CDR3 sequence (DNA): TGTGCCAGTAGTCCCCGGACAGCCGATAGCAATCAGCCCCAGCATTTT.

This sequence joins TRBV5-1 and TRBJ2-5; TRBD2 matches 10 bases. Germline values: CDR1 SGHRS, CDR2 YFSETQ. Trimming at V came to 0 bases and at J to 5 bases, leaving 10 bases not matched to a gene. The CDR3 runs 17 residues. The CDR3 is CASSLVGSSGSSETQYF. CDR3 DNA sequence: TGCGCCAGCAGCTTGGTAGGCTCTAGCGGGAGTAGCGAGACCCAGTACTTC. The full variable domain, rest sourced from reference TRBV5-1 and TRBJ2-5, is KAGVTQTPRYLIKTRGQQVTLSCSPISGHRSVSWYQQTPGQGLQFLFEYFSETQRNKGNFPGRFSGRQFSNSRSEMNVSTLELGDSALYLCASSLVGSSGSSETQYFGPGTRLLVL.

The chain joins TRBV4-1 to TRBJ2-1, with a weak D call TRBD2 (6 bases). V lost 4 bases and J 8 bases, leaving 15 bases between the germline ends. Germline loops: CDR1 MGHRA, CDR2 YSYEKL. The CDR3 has 14 residues. The CDR3 loop is CASSPRLGDHEQFF. The CDR3 nucleotides read TGCGCCAGCAGCCCCCGACTAGGTGATCATGAGCAGTTCTTC.

This chain connects TRBV27 to TRBJ2-7, with D tentatively TRBD1 (6 bases). The V gene lost 2 bases and the J gene lost 2 bases, with 13 bases spanning the gap. Germline V CDR1 and CDR2: MNHEY, SMNVEV (reference sequence). The CDR3 runs to 15 residues. The CDR3: CASSLGTQTTYEQYF. CDR3 nucleotides: TGTGCCAGCAGTTTAGGGACACAAACGACCTACGAGCAGTACTTC.

The V gene is TRBV9, the J gene TRBJ2-2; 8 bases match TRBD1. Losses at the gene ends were 5 bases for V and 1 base for J; bases not matched to a gene: 4. Germline V gene data show CDR1 as SGDLS and CDR2 as YYNGEE. The CDR3 length is 15 residues. Here the CDR3 DNA reads TGTGCCAGCAGGGCAGGGACAGGGAACACCGGGGAGCTGTTTTTT. Its translation: CASRAGTGNTGELFF.

The V and J genes are TRBV7-2 and TRBJ1-2; weak D call: TRBD1 (5 bases). The CDR3 runs to 14 residues. V lost 2 bases and J lost 6, with 13 bases in between. Germline values: CDR1 SGHTA, CDR2 FQGNSA. In nucleotides, the CDR3 is TGTGCCAGCAGCTTATCAGGGAACCCAGATGGCTACACCTTC. Amino acids: CASSLSGNPDGYTF.

V and J are TRBV27 and TRBJ2-1; TRBD2 matches at 14 bases. With 7 bases clipped from V and 8 bases from J, the junction kept 10 bases outside the gene matches. Looked up from germline, CDR1 is MNHEY and CDR2 is SMNVEV (reference sequence). This CDR3 is 16 amino acids long. DNA of the CDR3: TGTGCCAGCACCGAACGGCCGGGACTAGCGGGAGATGAGCAGTTCTTC. Translated: CASTERPGLAGDEQFF.

The chain recombines TRBV6-5 with TRBJ1-2; 9 nucleotides align to TRBD1. The CDR3 has 15 amino acids. Looked up from germline, CDR1 is MNHEY and CDR2 is SVGAGI. V shed 3 bases and J 6 bases; nucleotides not matched to a gene: 8. The CDR3 region has the DNA TGTGCCAGCAGTTATGGGGACAGGGAGACGGATGGCTACACCTTC. It specifies CASSYGDRETDGYTF.

This clone was detected only a few times. At the DNA level, this CDR3 is encoded by other sequences in the same sample as well. The J gene is TRBJ2-2, the V gene TRBV7-9, with D hard to call. The CDR3 is made up of 11 amino acids. Trimming pared 4 bases from V and 8 bases from J, leaving 5 bases between. CDR1 is SEHNR, CDR2 FQNEAQ, per germline (reference sequence). CDR3 in amino acids: CASSSTGELFF. The DNA for the CDR3 is TGTGCCAGCAGCTCTACTGGGGAGCTGTTTTTT.

V usage is TRBV18 and J usage is TRBJ2-7, with a weak D call TRBD1 (5 bases). This CDR3 comprises 14 residues. CDR1 and CDR2 from the germline V gene are KGHSH and LQKENI. V was clipped by 3 bases and J by 6 bases, with 15 bases between them. CDR3 residues: CASSPMTVRGEQYF. The CDR3 DNA follows: TGTGCCAGCTCACCTATGACAGTTAGAGGCGAGCAGTACTTC.

This clone appeared a few times. This chain links TRBV9 with TRBJ2-2; 8 nucleotides line up with TRBD2. The trim removed 3 bases at V and 7 bases at J, leaving 17 bases unmatched. Germline-derived CDR1 and CDR2 are SGDLS and YYNGEE. The CDR3 is 18 amino acids. DNA for the CDR3: TGTGCCAGCAGCGGGCCCCCAGAGGAGCGGGAGTTGAACGGGGAGCTGTTTTTT. Translating gives CASSGPPEERELNGELFF.

The chain joins TRBV18 to TRBJ2-1, with 8 bases identical to TRBD2. CDR3 length: 12 residues. Germline values: CDR1 KGHSH, CDR2 LQKENI. Trimming at V came to 5 bases and at J to 7 bases, leaving 1 base not matched to a gene. In nucleotides, the CDR3 is TGTGCCAGCTCAACGGGGGGGAATGAGCAGTTCTTC. Translation gives CASSTGGNEQFF.

V is TRBV19 and J is TRBJ1-1; perhaps TRBD1 as D (6 bases). The CDR3 loop spans 13 amino acids. Germline V gene sequence: CDR1 LNHDA, CDR2 SQIVND (reference sequence). V was pared by 3 bases and J by 5 bases, with 10 bases between. The CDR3 protein is CASSILTGTEAFF. The DNA of the CDR3 is TGTGCCAGTAGTATCCTCACAGGGACTGAAGCTTTCTTT.

This sequence joins TRBV10-3 and TRBJ2-1; 13 bases are shared with TRBD2. This CDR3 has 18 amino acids. In germline, CDR1 is ENHRY, CDR2 SYGVKD. The ends lost 5 bases at V and 1 base at J; junction bases unmatched: 8. The CDR3: CAISQTMTSGRSYNEQFF. The CDR3, as DNA: TGTGCCATCAGTCAGACCATGACTAGCGGGAGGTCCTACAATGAGCAGTTCTTC.